The clone carrying this TCR beta chain occurred a few times. This entry is derived from a study of T cells in Graves' hyperthyroidism and ophthalmopathy. The study included ophthalmopathy patients with Clinical Activity Score at least 3, NOSPECS grade at least 4 and duration under 3 months. Isolation of PBMCs was performed on around 9.4 ml fresh peripheral blood. TCR beta CDR3 sequences were amplified from RNA transcripts. Primed by the HTBI set, a first-round RT-PCR was run on the TCR CDR3. TCRdb processed the multiplex PCR reads anew with MiXCR; each CDR3 protein has one entry. The table has fewer than 750,000 distinct CDR3 sequences, approximately 14% seen once. The germline V and J ends were trimmed by 7 bases and 6 bases, with 15 bases remaining between them. The CDR3 has 13 amino acids.

The clonotype comes from a woman aged 40 to 50 with Graves' ophthalmopathy. Specimen: blood. The chain employs TRBV12-3 or TRBV12-4 and TRBJ2-5, with D perhaps assigned TRBD1 or TRBD2 (5 bases each). The CDR3 sequence: CASTLGWGQTQYF. In nucleotides, the CDR3 is TGTGCCAGCACCCTCGGGTGGGGACAGACCCAGTACTTC.